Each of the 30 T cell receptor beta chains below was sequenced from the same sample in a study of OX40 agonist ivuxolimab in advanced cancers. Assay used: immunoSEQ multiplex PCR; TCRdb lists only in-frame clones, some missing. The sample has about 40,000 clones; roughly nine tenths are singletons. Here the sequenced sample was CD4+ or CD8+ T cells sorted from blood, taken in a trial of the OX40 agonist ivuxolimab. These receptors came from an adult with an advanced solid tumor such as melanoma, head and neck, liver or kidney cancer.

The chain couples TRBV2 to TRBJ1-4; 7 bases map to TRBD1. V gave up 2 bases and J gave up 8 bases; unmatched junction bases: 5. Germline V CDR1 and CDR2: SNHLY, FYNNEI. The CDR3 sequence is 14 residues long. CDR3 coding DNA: TGTGCCAGCAGTGAAAATAGGGGGCCCGAAAAACTGTTTTTT. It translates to CASSENRGPEKLFF.

CDR3 protein: CASSRQGMTSTDTQYF. The CDR3 DNA follows: TGTGCCAGCAGCCGACAGGGTATGACTAGCACAGATACGCAGTATTTT. This rearrangement joins TRBV16 to TRBJ2-3; 7 nucleotides match TRBD1. The CDR3 sequence is 16 residues long. Germline-derived CDR1 and CDR2 are KGHSY and FQNENV. The V and J ends lost 4 bases and 0 bases, in that order; junction bases with no gene match: 7.

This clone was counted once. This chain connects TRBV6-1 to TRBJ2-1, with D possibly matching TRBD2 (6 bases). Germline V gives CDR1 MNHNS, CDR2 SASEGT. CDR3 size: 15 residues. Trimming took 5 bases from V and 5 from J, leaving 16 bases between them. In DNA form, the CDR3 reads TGTGCCAGCAGTACCCCCGCGGAGGGTCACAATGAGCAGTTCTTC. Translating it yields CASSTPAEGHNEQFF.

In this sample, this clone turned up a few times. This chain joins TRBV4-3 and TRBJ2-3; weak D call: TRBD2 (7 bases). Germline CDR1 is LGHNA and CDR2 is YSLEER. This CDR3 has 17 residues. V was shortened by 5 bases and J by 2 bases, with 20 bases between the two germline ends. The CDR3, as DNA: TGCGCCAGCAGCTTCAGAGGGCGGGGGCCGGCCACAGATACGCAGTATTTT. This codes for CASSFRGRGPATDTQYF.

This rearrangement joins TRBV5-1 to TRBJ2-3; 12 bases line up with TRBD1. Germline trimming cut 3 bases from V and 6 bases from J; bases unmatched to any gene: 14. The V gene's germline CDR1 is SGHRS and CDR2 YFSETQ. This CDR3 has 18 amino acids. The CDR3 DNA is TGCGCCAGCAGCTCTACTTCTACGGGACAGGGGGCCCGGGATACGCAGTATTTT. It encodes CASSSTSTGQGARDTQYF.

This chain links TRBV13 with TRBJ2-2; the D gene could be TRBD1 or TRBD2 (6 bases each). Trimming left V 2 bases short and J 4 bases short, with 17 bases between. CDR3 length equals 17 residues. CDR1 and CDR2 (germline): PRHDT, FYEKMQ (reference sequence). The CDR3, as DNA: TGTGCCAGCAGCTTAACTTATCTCAGGGGAGGCACCGGGGAGCTGTTTTTT. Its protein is CASSLTYLRGGTGELFF.

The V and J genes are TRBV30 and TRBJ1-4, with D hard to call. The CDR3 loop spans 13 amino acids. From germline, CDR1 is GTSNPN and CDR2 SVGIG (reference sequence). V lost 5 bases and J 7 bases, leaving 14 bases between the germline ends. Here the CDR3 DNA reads TGTGCCTGGGCGCCTGGTCGTGGTGAAAAACTGTTTTTT. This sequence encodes CAWAPGRGEKLFF.

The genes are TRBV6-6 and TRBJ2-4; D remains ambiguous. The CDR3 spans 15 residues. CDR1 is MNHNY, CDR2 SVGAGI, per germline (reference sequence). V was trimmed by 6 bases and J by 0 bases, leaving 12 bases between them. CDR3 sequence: CASRPRVLAKNIQYF. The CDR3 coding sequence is TGTGCCAGCAGACCCAGAGTTTTAGCCAAAAACATTCAGTACTTC.

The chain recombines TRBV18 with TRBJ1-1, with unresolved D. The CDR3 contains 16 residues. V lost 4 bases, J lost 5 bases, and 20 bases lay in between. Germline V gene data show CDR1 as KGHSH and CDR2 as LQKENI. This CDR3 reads CASSQTASAGETEAFF. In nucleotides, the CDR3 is TGTGCCAGCTCACAAACAGCGTCAGCCGGGGAGACTGAAGCTTTCTTT.

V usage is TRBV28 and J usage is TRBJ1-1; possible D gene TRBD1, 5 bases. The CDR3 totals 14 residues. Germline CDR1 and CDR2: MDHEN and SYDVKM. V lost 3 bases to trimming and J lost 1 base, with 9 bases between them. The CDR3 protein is CASSFGGANTEAFF. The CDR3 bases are TGTGCCAGCAGTTTTGGGGGAGCGAACACTGAAGCTTTCTTT.

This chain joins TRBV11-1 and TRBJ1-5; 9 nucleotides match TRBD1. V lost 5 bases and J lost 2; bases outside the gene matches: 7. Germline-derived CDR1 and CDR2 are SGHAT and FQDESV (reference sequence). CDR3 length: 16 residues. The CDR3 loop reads CASSPSGQGGNQPQHF. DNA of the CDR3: TGTGCCAGCAGCCCATCGGGACAGGGTGGCAATCAGCCCCAGCATTTT.

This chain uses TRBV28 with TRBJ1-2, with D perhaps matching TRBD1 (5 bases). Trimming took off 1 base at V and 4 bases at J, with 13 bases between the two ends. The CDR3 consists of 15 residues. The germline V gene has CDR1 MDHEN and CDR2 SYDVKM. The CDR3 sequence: CASSLSGGRIYGYTF. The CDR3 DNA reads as TGTGCCAGCAGTTTATCTGGGGGGAGAATCTATGGCTACACCTTC.

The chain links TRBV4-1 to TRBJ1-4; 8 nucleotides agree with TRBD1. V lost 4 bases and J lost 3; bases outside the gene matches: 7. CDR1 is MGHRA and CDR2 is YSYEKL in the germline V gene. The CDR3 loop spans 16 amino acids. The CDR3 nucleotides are TGCGCCAGCAGCCGAGCGGACAGGGCAGCTAATGAAAAACTGTTTTTT. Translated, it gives CASSRADRAANEKLFF.

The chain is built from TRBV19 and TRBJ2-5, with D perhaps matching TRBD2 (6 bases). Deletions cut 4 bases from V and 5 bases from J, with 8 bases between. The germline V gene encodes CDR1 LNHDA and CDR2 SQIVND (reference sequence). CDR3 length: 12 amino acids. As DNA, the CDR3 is TGTGCCAGTAGTACGGGAGCGGAGACCCAGTACTTC. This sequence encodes CASSTGAETQYF. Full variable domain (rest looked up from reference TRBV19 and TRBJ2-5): DGGITQSPKYLFRKEGQNVTLSCEQNLNHDAMYWYRQDPGQGLRLIYYSQIVNDFQKGDIAEGYSVSREKKESFPLTVTSAQKNPTAFYLCASSTGAETQYFGPGTRLLVL.

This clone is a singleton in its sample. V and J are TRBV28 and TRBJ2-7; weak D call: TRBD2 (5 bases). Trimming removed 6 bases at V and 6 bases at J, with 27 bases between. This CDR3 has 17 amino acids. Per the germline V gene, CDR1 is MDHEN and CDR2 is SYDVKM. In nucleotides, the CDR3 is TGTGCCAGCAGCCCCGCCTCCGTTACGGGAAGTCGATTCGAGCAGTACTTC. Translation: CASSPASVTGSRFEQYF.

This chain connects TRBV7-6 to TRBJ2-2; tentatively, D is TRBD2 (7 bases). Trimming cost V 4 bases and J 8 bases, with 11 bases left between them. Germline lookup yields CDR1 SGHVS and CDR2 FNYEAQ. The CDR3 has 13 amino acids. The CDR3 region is CASSYSGTGELFF. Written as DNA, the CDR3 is TGTGCCAGCAGCTACAGCGGGACAGGGGAGCTGTTTTTT.

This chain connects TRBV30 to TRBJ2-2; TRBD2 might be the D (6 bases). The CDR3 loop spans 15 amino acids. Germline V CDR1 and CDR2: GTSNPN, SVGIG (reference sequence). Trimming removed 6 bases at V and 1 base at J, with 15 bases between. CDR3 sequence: CACPKGTLNTGELFF. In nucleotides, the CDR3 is TGTGCCTGCCCCAAGGGGACTTTGAACACCGGGGAGCTGTTTTTT.

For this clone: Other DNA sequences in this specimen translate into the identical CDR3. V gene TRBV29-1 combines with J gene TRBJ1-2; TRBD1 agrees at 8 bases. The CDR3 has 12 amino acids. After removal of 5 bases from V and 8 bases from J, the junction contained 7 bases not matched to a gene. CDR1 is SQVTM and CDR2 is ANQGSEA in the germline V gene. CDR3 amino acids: CSVRQGAGGYTF. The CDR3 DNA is TGCAGCGTTCGCCAGGGGGCGGGGGGCTACACCTTC.

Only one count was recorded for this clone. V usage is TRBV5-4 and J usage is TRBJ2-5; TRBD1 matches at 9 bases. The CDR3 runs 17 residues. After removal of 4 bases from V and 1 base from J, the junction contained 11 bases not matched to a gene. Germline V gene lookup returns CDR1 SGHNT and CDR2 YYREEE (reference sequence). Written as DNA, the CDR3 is TGTGCCAGCAGCCACCCCGGGACAGGGTCTTTCCAAGAGACCCAGTACTTC. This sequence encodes CASSHPGTGSFQETQYF.

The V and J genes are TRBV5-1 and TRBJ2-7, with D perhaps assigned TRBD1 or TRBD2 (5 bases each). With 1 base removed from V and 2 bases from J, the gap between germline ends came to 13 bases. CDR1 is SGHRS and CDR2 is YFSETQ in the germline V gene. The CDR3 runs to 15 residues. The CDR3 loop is CASSLTGRPAYEQYF. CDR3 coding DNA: TGCGCCAGCAGCTTGACGGGACGACCTGCCTACGAGCAGTACTTC.

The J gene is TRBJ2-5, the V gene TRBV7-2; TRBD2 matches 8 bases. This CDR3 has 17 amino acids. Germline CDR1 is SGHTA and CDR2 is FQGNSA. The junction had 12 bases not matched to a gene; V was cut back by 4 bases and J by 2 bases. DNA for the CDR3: TGTGCCAGCAGCTGGGGGGAGAGACTAGCGCAACAAGAGACCCAGTACTTC. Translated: CASSWGERLAQQETQYF. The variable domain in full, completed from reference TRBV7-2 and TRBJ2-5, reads GAGVSQSPSNKVTEKGKDVELRCDPISGHTALYWYRQSLGQGLEFLIYFQGNSAPDKSGLPSDRFSAERTGGSVSTLTIQRTQQEDSAVYLCASSWGERLAQQETQYFGPGTRLLVL.

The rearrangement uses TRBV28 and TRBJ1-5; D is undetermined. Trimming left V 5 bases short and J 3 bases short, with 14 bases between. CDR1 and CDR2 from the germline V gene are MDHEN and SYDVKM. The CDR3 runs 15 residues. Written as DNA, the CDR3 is TGTGCCAGCAGTGAAGCTGTGGGTCACAATCAGCCCCAGCATTTT. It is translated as CASSEAVGHNQPQHF.

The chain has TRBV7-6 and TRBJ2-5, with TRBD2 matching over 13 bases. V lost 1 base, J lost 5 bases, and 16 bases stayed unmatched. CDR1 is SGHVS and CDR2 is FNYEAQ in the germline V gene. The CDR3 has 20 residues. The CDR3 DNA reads TGTGCCAGCAGCTTAGTTGGTCCCACTAGCGGGGGGGCATCGTTTGAGACCCAGTACTTC. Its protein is CASSLVGPTSGGASFETQYF.

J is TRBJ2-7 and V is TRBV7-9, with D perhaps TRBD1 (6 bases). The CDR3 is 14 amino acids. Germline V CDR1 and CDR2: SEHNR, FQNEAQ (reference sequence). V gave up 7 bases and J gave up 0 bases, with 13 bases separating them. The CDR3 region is CASTGQTASYEQYF. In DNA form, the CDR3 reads TGTGCCAGCACTGGACAGACAGCCTCCTACGAGCAGTACTTC.

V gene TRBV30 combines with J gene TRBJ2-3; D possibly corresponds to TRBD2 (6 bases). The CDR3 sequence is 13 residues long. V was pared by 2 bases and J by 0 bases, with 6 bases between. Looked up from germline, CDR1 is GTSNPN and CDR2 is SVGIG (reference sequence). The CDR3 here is CAWSRESTDTQYF. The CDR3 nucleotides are TGTGCCTGGAGTCGGGAGAGCACAGATACGCAGTATTTT. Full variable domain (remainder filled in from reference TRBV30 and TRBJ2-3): SQTIHQWPATLVQPVGSPLSLECTVEGTSNPNLYWYRQAAGRGLQLLFYSVGIGQISSEVPQNLSASRPQDRQFILSSKKLLLSDSGFYLCAWSRESTDTQYFGPGTRLTVL.

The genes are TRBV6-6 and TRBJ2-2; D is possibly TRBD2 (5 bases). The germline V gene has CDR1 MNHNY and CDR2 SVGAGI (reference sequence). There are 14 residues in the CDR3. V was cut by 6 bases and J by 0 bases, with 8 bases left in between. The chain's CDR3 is CASRTIANTGELFF. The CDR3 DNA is TGTGCCAGCAGGACTATCGCGAACACCGGGGAGCTGTTTTTT.

The CDR3 bases are TGTGCCAGTAGCCCGGGAGGAACATTAACTGGAAACACCATATATTTT. Residues: CASSPGGTLTGNTIYF. The chain recombines TRBV19 with TRBJ1-3; D not resolved. V dropped 6 bases and J dropped 2 bases, with 17 bases sitting between them. CDR1 and CDR2 from the germline V gene are LNHDA and SQIVND (reference sequence). This CDR3 spans 16 amino acids.

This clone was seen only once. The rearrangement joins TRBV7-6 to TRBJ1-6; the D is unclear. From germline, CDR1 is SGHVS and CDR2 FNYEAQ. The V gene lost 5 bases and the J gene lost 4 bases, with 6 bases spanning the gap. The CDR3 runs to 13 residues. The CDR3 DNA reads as TGTGCCAGCAGCGAGGAGTATAATTCACCCCTCCACTTT. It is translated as CASSEEYNSPLHF.

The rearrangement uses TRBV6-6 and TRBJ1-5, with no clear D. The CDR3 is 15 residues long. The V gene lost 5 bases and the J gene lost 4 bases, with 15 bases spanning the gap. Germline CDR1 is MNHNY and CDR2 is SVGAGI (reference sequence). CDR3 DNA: TGTGCCAGCAGTAAGGTCGGCTTCCCTAATCAGCCCCAGCATTTT. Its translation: CASSKVGFPNQPQHF.

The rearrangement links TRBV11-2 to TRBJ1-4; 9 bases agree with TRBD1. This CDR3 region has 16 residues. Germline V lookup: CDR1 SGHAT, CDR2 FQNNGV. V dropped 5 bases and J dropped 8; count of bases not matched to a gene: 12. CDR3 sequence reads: CASSLNPGTGQEKLFF. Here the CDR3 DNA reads TGTGCCAGCAGCCTCAACCCCGGGACAGGGCAGGAAAAACTGTTTTTT.